The T cell receptor (beta chain) under discussion was sequenced for a study of blood T cell repertoires in COVID-19. Background on the study: COVID-19 samples collected from the United States, Italy and Spain covered acute and convalescent phases. The analysed material was cDNA or gDNA that came from T cells, B-cell-depleted T cells, or PBMCs.

The trim removed 3 bases at V and 5 bases at J, leaving 5 bases unmatched. From germline, CDR1 is SEHNR and CDR2 FQNEAQ (reference sequence). The CDR3 has 15 amino acids. Authors' analysis steps: Reference gene primers were amplified, and this amplification served to estimate nucleated cell counts. The repertoire was sequenced with immunoSEQ multiplex PCR; TCRdb's copy has only in-frame clones and lacks some. V and J calls and clone size are those listed in that table; D and trimming were worked out from the DNA. The sample carries about 270,000 clones, under 90% recorded once. This clone was detected only once.

This clonotype originated in a woman aged 18-30 years with acute or convalescent COVID-19. The chain couples TRBV7-9 to TRBJ2-1, with TRBD2 identical over 9 bases. Sequenced: peripheral blood. This CDR3 is CASSFSGRGDNEQFF. The CDR3 DNA sequence: TGTGCCAGCAGCTTTAGCGGGAGAGGGGACAATGAGCAGTTCTTC.